This T cell receptor (beta chain) was sequenced for a study of brain T cells in children with intractable seizures. Here immunoSEQ multiplex PCR was the method, and the copy in TCRdb shows in-frame clones only, minus some. The sample includes approximately 110,000 clones, around 94% seen only once; the top ten take roughly 4%. The CDR3 runs to 14 residues. V was cut by 1 base and J by 8 bases, with 11 bases left in between. CDR1 and CDR2 from the germline V gene are SGHNT and YENEEA. The sequence was collected from a boy under three years old with hemimegalencephaly and intractable seizures. The rearrangement uses TRBV11-3 and TRBJ2-2, with D hard to call. The sequences come from peripheral blood, collected at surgery. CDR3 protein: CASSLGVFGGELFF. The DNA of the CDR3 is TGTGCCAGCAGCTTAGGAGTCTTTGGAGGGGAGCTGTTTTTT.